These T cell receptor beta chains were read from a single sample in a study of blood T cell repertoires in COVID-19. Some clones are missing from TCRdb's copy, which holds only in-frame ones; the method was immunoSEQ multiplex PCR. The profile shows over 200,000 clones, just under 90% of them singletons. The source material was peripheral blood. The receptors were sampled from a man aged 25-45 years with COVID-19, enrolled during active disease. The CDR3 runs from the conserved cysteine through the conserved F or W. The order of the fields is V gene, J gene, D gene, clone size, CDR3 protein, CDR3 DNA. D genes are given only for firm matches. Some rows mark clone size as missing; the rest say once, few, many or name a class of expanded clone.

v_gene: TRBV27; j_gene: TRBJ2-7; d_gene: TRBD2; abundance: .; CDR3aa: CASSLGRAYEQYF; CDR3nt: TGTGCCAGCAGTTTGGGGAGGGCCTACGAGCAGTACTTC
v_gene: TRBV18; j_gene: TRBJ1-1; d_gene: TRBD1; abundance: .; CDR3aa: CASSPAGTGNTEAFF; CDR3nt: TGTGCCAGCTCACCGGCTGGGACAGGGAACACTGAAGCTTTCTTT
v_gene: TRBV9; j_gene: TRBJ1-2; d_gene: .; abundance: .; CDR3aa: CASSVGGSENYGYTF; CDR3nt: TGTGCCAGCAGCGTAGGGGGCAGTGAGAACTATGGCTACACCTTC
v_gene: TRBV5-8; j_gene: TRBJ1-4; d_gene: TRBD1; abundance: .; CDR3aa: CASSPFRTGGSEKLFF; CDR3nt: TGTGCCAGCAGCCCTTTCAGGACAGGGGGTTCGGAAAAACTGTTTTTT
v_gene: TRBV3-1/TRBV3-2; j_gene: TRBJ1-1; d_gene: .; abundance: .; CDR3aa: CASSQDWGGEAFF; CDR3nt: TGTGCCAGCAGCCAAGATTGGGGGGGTGAAGCTTTCTTT
v_gene: TRBV12-5; j_gene: TRBJ1-3; d_gene: TRBD1; abundance: .; CDR3aa: CASRELDRAGNTIYF; CDR3nt: TGTGCTAGCCGCGAATTAGACAGGGCTGGAAACACCATATATTTT
v_gene: TRBV5-1; j_gene: TRBJ1-3; d_gene: .; abundance: .; CDR3aa: CASSLAGFGNTIYF; CDR3nt: TGCGCCAGCAGCTTGGCGGGATTCGGAAACACCATATATTTT
v_gene: TRBV19; j_gene: TRBJ2-1; d_gene: .; abundance: .; CDR3aa: CASSIGRRQDYNEQFF; CDR3nt: TGTGCCAGTAGTATTGGTAGGAGGCAGGACTACAATGAGCAGTTCTTC
v_gene: TRBV5-1; j_gene: TRBJ1-6; d_gene: .; abundance: .; CDR3aa: CASSLQGRMDNSPLHF; CDR3nt: TGCGCCAGCAGCTTGCAGGGGCGAATGGATAATTCACCCCTCCACTTT
v_gene: TRBV5-8; j_gene: TRBJ2-6; d_gene: .; abundance: .; CDR3aa: CASSLPGLFFSGANVLTF; CDR3nt: TGTGCCAGCAGCTTACCGGGACTGTTCTTCTCTGGGGCCAACGTCCTGACTTTC
v_gene: TRBV7-9; j_gene: TRBJ2-7; d_gene: TRBD1; abundance: .; CDR3aa: CASSLKGTAYEQYF; CDR3nt: TGTGCCAGCAGCTTAAAGGGGACAGCCTACGAGCAGTACTTC
v_gene: TRBV2; j_gene: TRBJ2-6; d_gene: .; abundance: few; CDR3aa: CASSEVRSGANVLTF; CDR3nt: TGTGCCAGCAGTGAAGTGCGCTCCGGGGCCAACGTCCTGACTTTC
v_gene: TRBV19; j_gene: TRBJ2-7; d_gene: .; abundance: once; CDR3aa: CASRSSHAGNEQYF; CDR3nt: TGTGCCAGTAGATCGTCTCACGCGGGGAACGAGCAGTACTTC
v_gene: TRBV18; j_gene: TRBJ1-2; d_gene: .; abundance: .; CDR3aa: CASSFDRIFGYTF; CDR3nt: TGTGCCAGCTCATTTGACAGGATCTTTGGCTACACCTTC
v_gene: TRBV12-3/TRBV12-4; j_gene: TRBJ1-5; d_gene: .; abundance: .; CDR3aa: CASSYSPHQPQHF; CDR3nt: TGTGCCAGCAGTTATAGTCCTCATCAGCCCCAGCATTTT
v_gene: TRBV6-2/TRBV6-3; j_gene: TRBJ2-7; d_gene: TRBD1; abundance: many; CDR3aa: CASSTLIITGDSYEQYF; CDR3nt: TGTGCCAGCAGTACCTTAATAATCACAGGGGACTCCTACGAGCAGTACTTC
v_gene: TRBV9; j_gene: TRBJ2-7; d_gene: .; abundance: .; CDR3aa: CASSPKWEGAFEQYF; CDR3nt: TGTGCCAGCAGCCCAAAGTGGGAAGGGGCTTTCGAGCAGTACTTC
v_gene: TRBV30; j_gene: TRBJ2-3; d_gene: .; abundance: .; CDR3aa: CAWSSGSTDTQYF; CDR3nt: TGTGCCTGGAGTTCAGGGAGCACAGATACGCAGTATTTT
v_gene: TRBV15; j_gene: TRBJ1-1; d_gene: .; abundance: .; CDR3aa: CATSRVRTLNTEAFF; CDR3nt: TGTGCCACCAGCAGAGTCCGGACACTGAACACTGAAGCTTTCTTT
v_gene: TRBV19; j_gene: TRBJ1-2; d_gene: .; abundance: .; CDR3aa: CASSMGGGHYGYTF; CDR3nt: TGTGCCAGTAGTATGGGTGGAGGCCACTATGGCTACACCTTC
v_gene: TRBV27; j_gene: TRBJ1-1; d_gene: .; abundance: .; CDR3aa: CASSPLRGTEAFF; CDR3nt: TGTGCCAGCAGTCCCCTTAGAGGCACTGAAGCTTTCTTT
v_gene: TRBV7-9; j_gene: TRBJ2-1; d_gene: TRBD1; abundance: .; CDR3aa: CASSPTGGHNEQFF; CDR3nt: TGTGCCAGCAGCCCGACAGGGGGCCACAATGAGCAGTTCTTC
v_gene: TRBV11-3; j_gene: TRBJ2-2; d_gene: .; abundance: .; CDR3aa: CASSLDYRFGPGPNTGELFF; CDR3nt: .
v_gene: TRBV7-9; j_gene: TRBJ1-2; d_gene: TRBD1; abundance: .; CDR3aa: CASSQKDREGYTF; CDR3nt: TGTGCCAGCAGCCAAAAGGACAGGGAAGGCTACACCTTC
v_gene: TRBV9; j_gene: TRBJ2-3; d_gene: TRBD2; abundance: .; CDR3aa: CASTRGLAGGRREDTQYF; CDR3nt: TGTGCCAGCACAAGGGGACTAGCGGGGGGCCGGCGGGAAGATACGCAGTATTTT
v_gene: TRBV5-1; j_gene: TRBJ2-7; d_gene: .; abundance: once; CDR3aa: CASNSNYEQYF; CDR3nt: TGCGCCAGCAATTCTAACTACGAGCAGTACTTC
v_gene: TRBV9; j_gene: TRBJ2-3; d_gene: TRBD2; abundance: .; CDR3aa: CASSVAYGRGADTQYF; CDR3nt: TGTGCCAGCAGCGTAGCATACGGGAGGGGAGCAGATACGCAGTATTTT
v_gene: TRBV18; j_gene: TRBJ2-7; d_gene: TRBD1; abundance: .; CDR3aa: CASSPWDSSYEQYF; CDR3nt: TGTGCCAGCTCACCTTGGGACAGCAGCTACGAGCAGTACTTC
v_gene: TRBV28; j_gene: TRBJ2-3; d_gene: TRBD1; abundance: .; CDR3aa: CANTLQGASGNTDTQYF; CDR3nt: TGTGCCAACACCTTACAGGGGGCTAGCGGAAACACAGATACGCAGTATTTT
v_gene: TRBV5-5; j_gene: TRBJ1-1; d_gene: TRBD1; abundance: .; CDR3aa: CASSWDSTEAFF; CDR3nt: TGTGCCAGCAGCTGGGACAGCACTGAAGCTTTCTTT
v_gene: TRBV6-2/TRBV6-3; j_gene: TRBJ1-5; d_gene: .; abundance: .; CDR3aa: CASSYTEEGPRPQHF; CDR3nt: TGTGCCAGCAGTTACACCGAGGAGGGTCCTCGGCCCCAGCATTTT
v_gene: TRBV9; j_gene: TRBJ2-3; d_gene: TRBD2; abundance: .; CDR3aa: CASSEGGLAASQEQYF; CDR3nt: TGTGCCAGCAGCGAGGGGGGACTAGCGGCTTCCCAAGAGCAGTATTTT
v_gene: TRBV18; j_gene: TRBJ2-7; d_gene: TRBD1; abundance: .; CDR3aa: CASSLGQGNPEQYF; CDR3nt: TGTGCCAGCTCACTGGGACAGGGGAACCCCGAGCAGTACTTC
v_gene: TRBV5-5; j_gene: TRBJ2-2; d_gene: .; abundance: .; CDR3aa: CASSPGITLNTGELFF; CDR3nt: TGTGCCAGCAGCCCCGGTATAACCCTGAACACCGGGGAGCTGTTTTTT
v_gene: TRBV3-1/TRBV3-2; j_gene: TRBJ2-3; d_gene: .; abundance: .; CDR3aa: CASSPGHYTQYF; CDR3nt: TGTGCCAGCAGCCCTGGACACTATACGCAGTATTTT
v_gene: TRBV7-3; j_gene: TRBJ2-2; d_gene: TRBD2; abundance: .; CDR3aa: CASSSRGAGRGGELFF; CDR3nt: TGTGCCAGCAGCTCCCGGGGCGCAGGGAGGGGCGGGGAGCTGTTTTTT
v_gene: TRBV9; j_gene: TRBJ2-2; d_gene: .; abundance: .; CDR3aa: CASSVPKGRANTGELFF; CDR3nt: TGTGCCAGCAGCGTACCAAAGGGCAGGGCGAACACCGGGGAGCTGTTTTTT
v_gene: TRBV5-1; j_gene: TRBJ2-7; d_gene: TRBD1; abundance: .; CDR3aa: CASRAGTGIYYEQYF; CDR3nt: TGCGCCAGCAGAGCCGGGACAGGGATATACTACGAGCAGTACTTC
v_gene: TRBV7-9; j_gene: TRBJ2-1; d_gene: .; abundance: once; CDR3aa: CASSLGAGSIYEQFF; CDR3nt: TGTGCCAGCAGTCTAGGGGCCGGTAGCATCTATGAGCAGTTCTTC
v_gene: TRBV11-3; j_gene: TRBJ1-1; d_gene: .; abundance: .; CDR3aa: CASSLVATAEAFF; CDR3nt: TGTGCCAGCAGCTTAGTGGCAACCGCTGAAGCTTTCTTT
v_gene: TRBV28; j_gene: TRBJ2-1; d_gene: .; abundance: .; CDR3aa: CASSQVRGVRTTNEQFF; CDR3nt: TGTGCCAGCAGTCAGGTTCGGGGAGTTAGGACCACCAATGAGCAGTTCTTC
v_gene: TRBV9; j_gene: TRBJ1-1; d_gene: TRBD1; abundance: .; CDR3aa: CASSVATGGNRGLNTEAFF; CDR3nt: TGTGCCAGCAGCGTAGCTACTGGGGGGAACAGGGGTTTGAACACTGAAGCTTTCTTT
v_gene: TRBV4-3; j_gene: TRBJ2-7; d_gene: .; abundance: .; CDR3aa: CASSQDVTGQSYEQYF; CDR3nt: TGCGCCAGCAGCCAAGATGTAACGGGACAATCCTACGAGCAGTACTTC
v_gene: TRBV19; j_gene: TRBJ1-4; d_gene: .; abundance: .; CDR3aa: CASSIDPGGGFNEKLFF; CDR3nt: TGTGCCAGTAGTATAGACCCCGGTGGCGGGTTTAATGAAAAACTGTTTTTT
v_gene: TRBV7-2; j_gene: TRBJ2-2; d_gene: TRBD1; abundance: .; CDR3aa: CASSSDWLGQGVIGELFF; CDR3nt: TGTGCCAGCAGCTCTGACTGGCTAGGACAGGGGGTGATCGGGGAGCTGTTTTTT
v_gene: TRBV7-9; j_gene: TRBJ2-7; d_gene: .; abundance: .; CDR3aa: CASQTGREQYF; CDR3nt: TGTGCCAGCCAAACAGGGCGCGAGCAGTACTTC
v_gene: TRBV7-2; j_gene: TRBJ2-2; d_gene: .; abundance: .; CDR3aa: CASSLAVVRNGELFF; CDR3nt: TGTGCCAGCAGCTTAGCCGTAGTTCGTAACGGGGAGCTGTTTTTT